The T cell receptor beta chain under discussion was sequenced for a study of shared clonotypes between healthy human individuals. Germline CDR1 reads LGHNT; CDR2 reads FRNRAP. The V gene lost 1 base and the J gene lost 2 bases, with 9 bases spanning the gap. There are 14 residues in the CDR3. Sequencing used immunoSEQ multiplex PCR; TCRdb keeps in-frame clones, though not all of them. Here the sample spans about 2.1 million clones, around 93% being singletons. This clone is a singleton in its sample. Naive CD8 cells, CD45RO-negative and positively selected for CCR7, excluded terminally differentiated effector memory CD45RA+ cells.

The receptor was isolated from a man aged 18 to 29 in good health. Some clones in this sample may be carry-over from other donors' samples. Sequencing was done on a sample of naive CD8+ T cells from PBMCs. The J gene is TRBJ2-7, the V gene TRBV12-5; possible D gene TRBD2, 6 bases. This CDR3 reads CASGLGTKPYEQYF. The CDR3 DNA follows: TGTGCTAGTGGTTTGGGGACTAAACCCTACGAGCAGTACTTC.